A selection of T cell receptor beta chains follows, all from one sample in a study of blood T cell repertoires in COVID-19. Sequencing used immunoSEQ multiplex PCR; TCRdb keeps in-frame clones, though not all of them. This sample yields approximately 92,000 clones, of which 85% are seen a single time; around 3.1% belongs to the top ten. The sample taken for sequencing was peripheral blood. Receptors originate from a man in his fifties or sixties with acute or convalescent COVID-19. The CDR3 runs from the conserved cysteine through the conserved F or W. The order of the fields is J gene, D gene, clone size, V gene, CDR3 DNA, CDR3 protein. A D gene is named only where the DNA matches it firmly. Expanded clones get a size class; other rows say once, few or many, or leave the size out.

TRBJ2-7 TRBD1 - TRBV19 TGTGCCAGTAAGGAGTGTGGGACAGAGAACTTC CASKECGTENF
TRBJ2-4 - - TRBV4-1 TGCGCCAGCAGCCTATCCCCCGACCGGGGGGCCCACTTC CASSLSPDRGAHF
TRBJ2-7 - - TRBV6-5 TGTGCCAGCAGCCCAAAGGGACACTCCTACGAGCAGTACTTC CASSPKGHSYEQYF
TRBJ1-5 - - TRBV6-5 TGTGCCAGCAGCCTGATTGAGCAGCCCCAGCATTTT CASSLIEQPQHF
TRBJ2-5 TRBD1 - TRBV2 TGTGCCAGCAGTGAAAGACCGGGACAGATAATTGAGACCCAGTACTTC CASSERPGQIIETQYF
TRBJ1-5 - - TRBV19 TGTGCCAGTAGTTGGTCAGCCAGGGTCAATCAGCCCCAGCATTTT CASSWSARVNQPQHF
TRBJ2-3 - - TRBV27 TGTGCCAGCAGTGGTTGGACATCGGATACGCAGTATTTT CASSGWTSDTQYF
TRBJ2-7 - - TRBV7-9 TGTGCCAGCAGAAAAAGTTCTAGCGCATCCTACGAGCAGTACTTC CASRKSSSASYEQYF
TRBJ1-5 - - TRBV4-1 TGCGCCAGCAGCCATGCGACAGGAGAGGGGTTTCATTTT CASSHATGEGFHF
TRBJ2-5 TRBD2 - TRBV24-1 TGTGCCACCAGTGATCGACCGGGACTAGACCCCAGGGAGACCCAGTACTTC CATSDRPGLDPRETQYF
TRBJ2-7 TRBD2 - TRBV11-2 TGTGCCAGCAGCCCCGAACCCGAGACTAGCGGGGCCATCTACGAGCAGTACTTC CASSPEPETSGAIYEQYF
TRBJ1-1 TRBD1 - TRBV7-2 TGTGCCAGCAGCTACGGACAGGGGGCAACTGAAGCTTTCTTT CASSYGQGATEAFF
TRBJ1-2 - few TRBV20-1 TGCAGTGCTACTGACTCGGAGGACTATGGCTACACCTTC CSATDSEDYGYTF
TRBJ2-1 TRBD2 - TRBV7-9 TGTGCCAGCTCTGCCAGCGGGAGCCTCGGGGGTGAGCAGTTCTTC CASSASGSLGGEQFF
TRBJ2-7 - - TRBV9 TGTGCCAGCAGCGTAGAGGAGGGGACCTACGAGCAGTACTTC CASSVEEGTYEQYF
TRBJ1-1 TRBD1 - TRBV19 TGTGCCAGTAGCACAGGGGGCCAGAACACTGAAGCTTTCTTT CASSTGGQNTEAFF
TRBJ2-5 TRBD2 - TRBV5-1 TGCGCCAGCAGCTTGGACGGCGGACTAGCGGGAGAGACCCAGTACTTC CASSLDGGLAGETQYF